There are many counts of the clone carrying this T cell receptor (beta chain). The sample belongs to a study of T cells in Graves' hyperthyroidism and ophthalmopathy. The germline CDR1 and CDR2 sequences are SGHRS and YFSETQ. The V gene end was trimmed by 3 bases and the J gene end by 0 bases; junction bases not matched to a gene: 7. The CDR3 length is 16 residues. RNA transcripts were the template for amplifying TCR beta CDR3 regions. An initial round of RT-PCR targeting the TCR CDR3 relied on the HTBI primer set. TCRdb analysed the multiplex PCR reads with MiXCR anew, one entry per CDR3 protein. The table shows a few hundred thousand distinct CDR3 sequences, with 15% to 19% occurring only once. Lactation, pregnancy, other autoimmune disease or uncontrolled infection led to exclusion of patients. Each diagnosis was grounded in clinical symptoms, serum thyroxine and TRAb, thyroid ultrasound, and orbital computed tomography.

The sequencing input was blood. The V and J genes are TRBV5-1 and TRBJ2-7; TRBD2 matches at 9 bases. This clonotype was sampled from a woman in her 30s with Graves' hyperthyroidism. The CDR3 DNA reads as TGCGCCAGCAGCTACGGACTAGCGTCGAACTCCTACGAGCAGTACTTC. It yields the protein CASSYGLASNSYEQYF. Together with reference TRBV5-1 and TRBJ2-7, the CDR3 gives the full variable domain: KAGVTQTPRYLIKTRGQQVTLSCSPISGHRSVSWYQQTPGQGLQFLFEYFSETQRNKGNFPGRFSGRQFSNSRSEMNVSTLELGDSALYLCASSYGLASNSYEQYFGPGTRLTVT.